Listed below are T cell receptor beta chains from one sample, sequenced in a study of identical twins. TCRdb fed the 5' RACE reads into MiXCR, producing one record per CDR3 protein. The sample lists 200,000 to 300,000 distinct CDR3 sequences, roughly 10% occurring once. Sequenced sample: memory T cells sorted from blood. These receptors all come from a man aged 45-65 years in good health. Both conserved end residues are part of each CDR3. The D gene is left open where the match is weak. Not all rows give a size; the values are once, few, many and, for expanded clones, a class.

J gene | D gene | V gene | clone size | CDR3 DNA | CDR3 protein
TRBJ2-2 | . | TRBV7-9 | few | TGTGCCAGCAGCTTTAGGTCAGGGAGGACCGGGGAGCTGTTTTTT | CASSFRSGRTGELFF
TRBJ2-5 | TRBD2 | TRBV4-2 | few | TGTGCCAGCAGCCAACTGAGTCAACGCGGGAGCTCAGAGACCCAGTACTTC | CASSQLSQRGSSETQYF
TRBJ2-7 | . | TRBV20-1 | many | TGCAGTGCTAGAGATCTCTTGTCCGAAACCTTCTACGAGCAGTACTTC | CSARDLLSETFYEQYF
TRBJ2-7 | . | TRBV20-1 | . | TGCAGTGCTCTTCCGGGACCCTCGTCCTACGAGCAGTACTTC | CSALPGPSSYEQYF
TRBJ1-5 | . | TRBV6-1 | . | TGTGCCAGCAGTATTGGGGGGGCTAGCAGCAATCAGCCCCAGCATTTT | CASSIGGASSNQPQHF
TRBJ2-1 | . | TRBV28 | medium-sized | TGTGCCACCCCGGGAGACGGAGGCAATGAGCAGTTCTTC | CATPGDGGNEQFF
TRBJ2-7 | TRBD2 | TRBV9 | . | TGTGCCAGCAGCGTAGAAACTAGCGGGTTCCACGAGCAGTACTTC | CASSVETSGFHEQYF
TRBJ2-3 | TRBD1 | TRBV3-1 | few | TGTGCCAGCAGCTCTAGGGGACAGGGGGCAGATACGCAGTATTTT | CASSSRGQGADTQYF
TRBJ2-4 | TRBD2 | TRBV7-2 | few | TGTGCCAGCAGCTTTGTGGCGGGAGCGGCGGGTAACATTCAGTACTTC | CASSFVAGAAGNIQYF
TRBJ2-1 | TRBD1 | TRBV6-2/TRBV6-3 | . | TGTGCCAGCAGTTACTTGCGCCTACAAATACTCAGGGGGCGCGTCCGCCTCGAGCAGTTCTTC | CASSYLRLQILRGRVRLEQFF
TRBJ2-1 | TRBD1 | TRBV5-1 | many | TGCGCCAGCAGCTACAGGGGCGTAGATGAGCAGTTCTTC | CASSYRGVDEQFF
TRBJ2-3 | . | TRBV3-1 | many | TGTGCCAGCAGCCAAGAGTCCCGAGATACGCAGTATTTT | CASSQESRDTQYF
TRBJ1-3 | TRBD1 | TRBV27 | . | TGTGCCAGCAGTTTATCGGGACAGGGTTACTCTGGAAACACCATATATTTT | CASSLSGQGYSGNTIYF
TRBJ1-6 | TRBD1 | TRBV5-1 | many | TGCGCCAGCAGGGCTGGACAGGTTGATTCACCCCTCCACTTT | CASRAGQVDSPLHF
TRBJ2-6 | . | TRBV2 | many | TGTGCCAGCAGTCCCGTGAGCCGGTTCTCTGGGGCCAACGTCCTGACTTTC | CASSPVSRFSGANVLTF
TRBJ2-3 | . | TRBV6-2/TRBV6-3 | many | TGTGCCAGCAGTTACTCCGGGGGAAGAGATACGCAGTATTTT | CASSYSGGRDTQYF
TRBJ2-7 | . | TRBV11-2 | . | TGTGCCAGCAGCAGATCTAGCTATGGAGCCTACGAGCAGTACTTC | CASSRSSYGAYEQYF
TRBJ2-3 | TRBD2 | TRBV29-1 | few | TGCAGCGCAGGACTAGCGGGGGGGGCAGATACGCAGTATTTT | CSAGLAGGADTQYF
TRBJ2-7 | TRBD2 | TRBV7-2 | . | TGTGCCAGCAGCTTACTTAGCGGGAGCTCGGGTGAGCAGTACTTC | CASSLLSGSSGEQYF
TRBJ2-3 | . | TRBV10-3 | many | TGTGCCATCAGTGACTCTGGTCGAGGTACAAGGGTAAGCACAGATACGCAGTATTTT | CAISDSGRGTRVSTDTQYF
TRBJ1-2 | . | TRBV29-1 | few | TGCAGCGTTCGACGGGAGACCGACTATGGCTACACCTTC | CSVRRETDYGYTF
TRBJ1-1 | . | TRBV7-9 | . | TGTGCCAGCAGCCGAGACGGGCCTCGTGCCACTGAAGCTTTCTTT | CASSRDGPRATEAFF
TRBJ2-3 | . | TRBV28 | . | TGTGCCAGCAGTTTGTCCGGACTGGGCACAGATACGCAGTATTTT | CASSLSGLGTDTQYF
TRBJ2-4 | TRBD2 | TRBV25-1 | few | TGTGCCAGCGGCGAGACTAGCGGGAGTGGATACATTCAGTACTTC | CASGETSGSGYIQYF
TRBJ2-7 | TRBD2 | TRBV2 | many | TGTGCCAGCAGTGTTGAGGGCGGGAGTAAGCAGTACTTC | CASSVEGGSKQYF
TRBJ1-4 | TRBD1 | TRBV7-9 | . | TGTGCCAGCAGCCCTGCACATGGACAGGGCGGTGAAAAACTGTTTTTT | CASSPAHGQGGEKLFF
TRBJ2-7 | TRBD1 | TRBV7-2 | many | TGTGCCAGCAGCTCCCTGACAGGGTCCTACGAGCAGTACTTC | CASSSLTGSYEQYF
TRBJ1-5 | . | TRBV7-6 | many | TGTGCCAGCAGCTTGACGAGCAATCAGCCCCAGCATTTT | CASSLTSNQPQHF
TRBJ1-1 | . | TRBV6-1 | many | TGTGCCAGCAGTGAGGGCAGGGCAGAAGCTTTCTTT | CASSEGRAEAFF
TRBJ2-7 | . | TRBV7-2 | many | TGTGCCAGCACCAACCCCCAGGGAAGCTACGAGCAGTACTTC | CASTNPQGSYEQYF
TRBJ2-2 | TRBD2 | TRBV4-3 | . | TGCGCCAGCAGCCAAGATCACGTCGGGACTAGCGGGAACACCGGGGAGCTGTTTTTT | CASSQDHVGTSGNTGELFF
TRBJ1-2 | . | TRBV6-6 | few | TGTGCCAGCGCCTCCGGGACTTACTATGGCTACACCTTC | CASASGTYYGYTF
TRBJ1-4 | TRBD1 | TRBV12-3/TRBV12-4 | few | TGTGCCAGCAGTACCAGACAGGGGGCTGAAAAACTGTTTTTT | CASSTRQGAEKLFF
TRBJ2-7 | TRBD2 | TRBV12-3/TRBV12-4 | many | TGTGCCAGCAGAGCTAGCGGGAGGATCTACGAGCAGTACTTC | CASRASGRIYEQYF
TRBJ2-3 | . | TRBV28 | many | TGTGCCAGCAGCCCACTATCAGATACGCAGTATTTT | CASSPLSDTQYF
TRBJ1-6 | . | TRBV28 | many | TGTGCCAGCAGAGACAGGAGCTCCTATAATTCACCCCTCCACTTT | CASRDRSSYNSPLHF
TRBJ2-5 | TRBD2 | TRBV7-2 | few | TGTGCCAGCAGCGGCCCGGGACTAGCGGAACAAGAGACCCAGTACTTC | CASSGPGLAEQETQYF
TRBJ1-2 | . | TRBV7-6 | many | TGTGCCAGCAGCCCATCTCTCTCTGGCTACACCTTC | CASSPSLSGYTF
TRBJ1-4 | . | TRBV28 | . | TGTGCCAGCAGTCCGGGACGGACGGGTCTTAATGAAAAACTGTTTTTT | CASSPGRTGLNEKLFF
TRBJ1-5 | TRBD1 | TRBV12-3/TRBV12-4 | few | TGTGCCAGCAGCCCGACAGGGGCCCGAGGCATCAATCAGCCCCAGCATTTT | CASSPTGARGINQPQHF
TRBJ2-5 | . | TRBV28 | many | TGTGCCAGCAGTTTATCTAGCACAGAGACCCAGTACTTC | CASSLSSTETQYF
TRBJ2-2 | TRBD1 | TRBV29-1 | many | TGCAGCGCTAGGGACAGTTTCACCGGGGAGCTGTTTTTT | CSARDSFTGELFF
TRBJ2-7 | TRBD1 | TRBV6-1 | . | TGTGCCAGCAGTGACGCGGGACAGGCATCCTACGAGCAGTACTTC | CASSDAGQASYEQYF
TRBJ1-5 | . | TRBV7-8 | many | TGTGCCAGCGCTGACCCCAATCAGCCCCAGCATTTT | CASADPNQPQHF
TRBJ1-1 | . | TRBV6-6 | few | TGTGCCAGCAAGAACACTGAAGCTTTCTTT | CASKNTEAFF
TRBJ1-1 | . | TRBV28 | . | TGTGCCAGCAGAGTATCAGCCATACCTGAAGCTTTCTTT | CASRVSAIPEAFF
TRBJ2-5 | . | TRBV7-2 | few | TGTGCCAGCAGCTTGACAAGCCTCCAAGAGACCCAGTACTTC | CASSLTSLQETQYF
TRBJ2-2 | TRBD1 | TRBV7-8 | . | TGTGCCAGCAGCTCCCGGGACAGGGGTTCTATGAGGACCGGGGAGCTGTTTTTT | CASSSRDRGSMRTGELFF
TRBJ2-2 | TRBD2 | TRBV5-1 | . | TGCGCCAGCAGCTCGTCGCCACGGACTAGCGGGAGTGTCACCGGGGAGCTGTTTTTT | CASSSSPRTSGSVTGELFF
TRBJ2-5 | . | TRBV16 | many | TGTGCCAGCAGCCAATCGGTCAGGACTCAAGAGACCCAGTACTTC | CASSQSVRTQETQYF
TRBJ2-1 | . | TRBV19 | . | TGTGCCAGTAGATCCGGGGGGACAGACTACAATGAGCAGTTCTTC | CASRSGGTDYNEQFF